Listed here is a single TCR beta chain. The antigen remains unidentified. Here immunoSEQ multiplex PCR was the method, and the copy in TCRdb shows in-frame clones only, minus some. The sample consists of approximately 180,000 clones, roughly 88% of them appearing once. The record originates from a study of T cell responses to AZD1222 COVID-19 vaccine. Looking at the study overall: Second doses at about 4 or about 12 weeks were pooled. Study results and caveats: In all cases, repertoires were sampled only after the peak T cell response. Baseline seropositivity occurred in only a handful of AZD1222 recipients.

The germline CDR1 and CDR2 sequences are WSHSY and SAAADI. The CDR3 has 15 amino acids. The V end lost 2 bases, the J end lost 5 bases, and 15 bases lay between the germline ends. The rearrangement joins TRBV10-2 to TRBJ1-1; D might be TRBD1 (6 bases). The TCR originated in an adult in good health. The sample here was peripheral blood, taken on day 0 of AZD1222 vaccination. The CDR3 region is CASSEGVQRGTEAFF. Here the CDR3 DNA reads TGCGCCAGCAGTGAGGGGGTCCAAAGGGGGACTGAAGCTTTCTTT.